A single sample is the source of the 15 T cell receptor beta chains below, sequenced in a study of blood T cell repertoires in COVID-19. The data were produced by immunoSEQ multiplex PCR, yet TCRdb's version contains in-frame clones alone and is incomplete. Altogether a few hundred thousand clones are present, 86% being singletons, with the ten largest covering about 2%. The specimen sequenced was peripheral blood. All receptors derive from a man aged 25 to 40 who had recovered from COVID-19.

The rearrangement uses TRBV18 and TRBJ1-3; the D gene is possibly TRBD1 (6 bases). Germline CDR1 and CDR2: KGHSH and LQKENI. The CDR3 sequence is 15 residues long. V dropped 5 bases and J dropped 4 bases, with 15 bases sitting between them. The CDR3 here is CASSAKQGSGNTIYF. CDR3 nucleotide sequence: TGTGCCAGCTCAGCGAAACAGGGTTCAGGAAACACCATATATTTT.

The rearrangement uses TRBV2 and TRBJ2-2; 11 nucleotides line up with TRBD2. The germline CDR1 and CDR2 sequences are SNHLY and FYNNEI. The CDR3 loop spans 19 amino acids. The V segment lost 5 bases and the J segment 6 bases; nucleotides outside the gene matches: 17. The DNA of the CDR3 is TGTGCCAGCAGTCCTCGCCCTAGCCGTAGCGGGGGGGCCGCCGGGGAGCTGTTTTTT. Translated, it gives CASSPRPSRSGGAAGELFF.

The chain uses TRBV6-2 or TRBV6-3 and TRBJ2-1; the match to TRBD1 covers 11 bases. Per the germline V gene, CDR1 is MNHEY and CDR2 is SVGEGT. V lost 5 bases, J lost 6 bases, and 9 bases stayed unmatched. CDR3 length: 16 amino acids. CDR3 bases: TGTGCCAGCAGTCCCCTTAGGGGACAGGGGGTCAATGAGCAGTTCTTC. The encoded protein is CASSPLRGQGVNEQFF.

V usage is TRBV6-5 and J usage is TRBJ2-5; D unclear. The germline gives CDR1 MNHEY, CDR2 SVGAGI. Between the trimmed V and J ends, which lost 1 base and 5 bases, there was a span of 8 bases. There are 13 residues in the CDR3. This CDR3 is CASSYFSRETQYF. CDR3 nucleotides: TGTGCCAGCAGTTACTTCTCCCGGGAGACCCAGTACTTC.

This clone turned up a few times. The CDR3 DNA follows: TGCGCCAGCAGCTCGGGAGGAGGGGTGGATGGCTACACCTTC. Amino acid sequence: CASSSGGGVDGYTF. The V call is TRBV5-1, the J call TRBJ1-2; a possible D gene is TRBD1 (5 bases). The germline V and J ends were trimmed by 3 bases and 6 bases, with 15 bases remaining between them. The CDR3 spans 14 residues. Germline CDR1 reads SGHRS; CDR2 reads YFSETQ.

The rearrangement uses TRBV2 and TRBJ2-1, with a possible D match to TRBD2 (7 bases). Germline CDR1 is SNHLY and CDR2 is FYNNEI. The CDR3 is 14 residues long. Between the trimmed V and J ends, which lost 5 bases and 2 bases, there was a span of 10 bases. CDR3 residues: CASSLGGPYNEQFF. CDR3 bases: TGTGCCAGCAGTTTGGGGGGGCCCTACAATGAGCAGTTCTTC. Looking up the rest from reference TRBV2 and TRBJ2-1 gives the full variable domain: EPEVTQTPSHQVTQMGQEVILRCVPISNHLYFYWYRQILGQKVEFLVSFYNNEISEKSEIFDDQFSVERPDGSNFTLKIRSTKLEDSAMYFCASSLGGPYNEQFFGPGTRLTVL.

The V call is TRBV7-2, the J call TRBJ2-7, with 11 bases matching TRBD2. V shed 7 bases, J shed 3 bases, and the junction held 5 bases outside the gene matches. The germline gives CDR1 SGHTA, CDR2 FQGNSA. There are 14 residues in the CDR3. CDR3 bases: TGTGCCAGCACTCCGACTAGCGGGAACTACGAGCAGTACTTC. This translates into CASTPTSGNYEQYF.

The chain links TRBV3-1 (or the pseudogene TRBV3-2) to TRBJ1-2; 7 positions match TRBD1. V trimming: 0 bases; J trimming: 7 bases; junction bases outside the gene matches: 8. CDR1 and CDR2 from the germline V gene are LGHDT and YNNKEL (reference sequence). The CDR3 covers 15 residues. CDR3 protein: CASSQDMGQNGGYTF. CDR3 nucleotide sequence: TGTGCCAGCAGCCAAGATATGGGACAGAACGGTGGCTACACCTTC.

V is TRBV9 and J is TRBJ2-5; 8 nucleotides align to TRBD2. The CDR3 is 19 amino acids. The trim removed 4 bases at V and 1 base at J, leaving 18 bases unmatched. The germline gives CDR1 SGDLS, CDR2 YYNGEE. The CDR3 loop is CASSPGGKRGNFLQETQYF. The CDR3 coding sequence is TGTGCCAGCAGCCCCGGAGGGAAGCGGGGGAATTTTCTCCAAGAGACCCAGTACTTC.

Only one count was recorded for this clone. The chain is built from TRBV5-1 and TRBJ2-3, with D possibly being TRBD1 (6 bases). Trimming removed 1 base at V and 4 bases at J, with 16 bases between. Germline-derived CDR1 and CDR2 are SGHRS and YFSETQ. The CDR3 consists of 16 residues. CDR3 in amino acids: CASSLRQASLADTQYF. The CDR3, as DNA: TGCGCCAGCAGCTTGAGACAGGCCTCACTAGCAGATACGCAGTATTTT.

This clone was recorded only once. The chain couples TRBV10-3 to TRBJ2-7, with D maybe TRBD2 (5 bases). V dropped 5 bases and J dropped 3 bases, with 14 bases sitting between them. The V gene's germline CDR1 is ENHRY and CDR2 SYGVKD. The CDR3 loop spans 14 amino acids. In nucleotides, the CDR3 is TGTGCCATCAGTCCTGGACCCCGGGGCTACGAGCAGTACTTC. This encodes CAISPGPRGYEQYF.

The chain links TRBV19 to TRBJ1-5, with TRBD1 matching 10 bases. V lost 7 bases, J lost 4 bases, and 10 bases stayed unmatched. In germline, CDR1 is LNHDA, CDR2 SQIVND (reference sequence). The CDR3 covers 16 residues. In nucleotides, the CDR3 is TGTGCCAGTAATAGTGGACAGGGGGTACGAAATCAGCCCCAGCATTTT. This codes for CASNSGQGVRNQPQHF.

The chain has TRBV5-6 and TRBJ2-5, with TRBD1 matching 8 bases. V lost 5 bases, J lost 3 bases, and 6 bases stayed unmatched. The CDR3 covers 14 residues. CDR1 and CDR2 (germline): SGHDT, YYEEEE. CDR3 DNA sequence: TGTGCCAGCAGTGAACAGGGGGGAGAAGAGACCCAGTACTTC. It codes for CASSEQGGEETQYF.

This chain joins TRBV5-5 and TRBJ2-4; no clear D. The V gene lost 0 bases and the J gene lost 0 bases, with 10 bases spanning the gap. This CDR3 has 16 residues. Germline V gene sequence: CDR1 SGHKS, CDR2 YYEKEE (reference sequence). The DNA of the CDR3 is TGTGCCAGCAGCTTGGTTACTAACGTAGCCAAAAACATTCAGTACTTC. Encoded protein: CASSLVTNVAKNIQYF.

This clone appeared once. CDR3 loop: CATSRGSFQETQYF. Written as DNA, the CDR3 is TGTGCCACCAGCAGAGGTTCTTTCCAAGAGACCCAGTACTTC. The chain carries TRBV15 and TRBJ2-5; D ambiguous. Germline loops: CDR1 LNHNV, CDR2 YYDKDF (reference sequence). This CDR3 has 14 residues. The V end lost 1 base, the J end lost 1 base, and 7 bases lay between the germline ends.